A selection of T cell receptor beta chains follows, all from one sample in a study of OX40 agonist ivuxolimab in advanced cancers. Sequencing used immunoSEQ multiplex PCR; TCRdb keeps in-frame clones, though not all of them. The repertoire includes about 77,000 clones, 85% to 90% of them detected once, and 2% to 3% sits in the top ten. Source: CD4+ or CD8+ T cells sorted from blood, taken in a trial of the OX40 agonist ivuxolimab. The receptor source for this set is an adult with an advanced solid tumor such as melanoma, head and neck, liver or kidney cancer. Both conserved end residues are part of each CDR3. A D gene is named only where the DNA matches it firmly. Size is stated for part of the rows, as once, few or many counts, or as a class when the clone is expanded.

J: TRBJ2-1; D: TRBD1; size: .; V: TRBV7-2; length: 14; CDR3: CASSPGTGLNEQFF; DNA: TGTGCCAGCAGCCCTGGGACAGGGCTCAATGAGCAGTTCTTC
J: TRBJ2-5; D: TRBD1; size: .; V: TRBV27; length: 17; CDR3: CASSPGATGRIRETQYF; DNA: TGTGCCAGCAGTCCCGGGGCGACAGGGCGTATCCGAGAGACCCAGTACTTC
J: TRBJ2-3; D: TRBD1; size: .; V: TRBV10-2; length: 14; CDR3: CASRVDRGPDTQYF; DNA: TGCGCCAGCAGGGTGGACAGGGGACCGGATACGCAGTATTTT
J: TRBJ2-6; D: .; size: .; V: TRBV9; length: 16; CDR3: CASSASLGSGANVLTF; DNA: TGTGCCAGCAGCGCGTCTCTCGGCTCTGGGGCCAACGTCCTGACTTTC
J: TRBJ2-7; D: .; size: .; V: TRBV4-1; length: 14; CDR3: CASSQAESSYEQYF; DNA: TGCGCCAGCAGCCAAGCGGAAAGCTCCTACGAGCAGTACTTC
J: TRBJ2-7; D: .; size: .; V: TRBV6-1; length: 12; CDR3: CASRLAFYEQYF; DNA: TGTGCCAGCCGGTTGGCTTTCTACGAGCAGTACTTC
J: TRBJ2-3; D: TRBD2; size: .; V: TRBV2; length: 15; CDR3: CASSALTSGLDTQYF; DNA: TGTGCCAGCAGTGCTCTAACTAGCGGCTTAGATACGCAGTATTTT
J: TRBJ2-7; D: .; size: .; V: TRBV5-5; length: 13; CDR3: CASSLVGSGEQYF; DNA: TGTGCCAGCAGCTTGGTGGGCAGCGGGGAGCAGTACTTC
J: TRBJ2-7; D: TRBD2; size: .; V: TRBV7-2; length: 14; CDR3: CASSLVAGPYEQYF; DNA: TGTGCCAGCAGCTTAGTAGCGGGCCCCTACGAGCAGTACTTC
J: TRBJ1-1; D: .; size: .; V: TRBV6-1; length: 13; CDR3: CASGRAGNTEAFF; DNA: TGTGCCAGCGGACGGGCGGGGAACACTGAAGCTTTCTTT
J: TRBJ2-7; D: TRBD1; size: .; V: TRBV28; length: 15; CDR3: CASKFYGTGVGEQYF; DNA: TGTGCCAGCAAGTTCTACGGGACAGGGGTTGGGGAGCAGTACTTC
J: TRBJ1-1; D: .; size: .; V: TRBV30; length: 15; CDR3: CAWRPLGNPGTEAFF; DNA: TGTGCCTGGCGTCCCCTTGGAAACCCCGGCACTGAAGCTTTCTTT
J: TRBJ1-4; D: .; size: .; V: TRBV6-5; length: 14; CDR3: CASSRRVRGEKLFF; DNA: TGTGCCAGCAGTCGCCGGGTCCGGGGTGAAAAACTGTTTTTT
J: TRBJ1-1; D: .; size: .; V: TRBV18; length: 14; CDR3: CASSPPSGNTEAFF; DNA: TGTGCCAGCTCACCACCTTCGGGGAACACTGAAGCTTTCTTT
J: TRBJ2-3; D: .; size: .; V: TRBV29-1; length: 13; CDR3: CSVSRGPGDTQYF; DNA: TGCAGCGTGTCTCGGGGACCCGGCGATACGCAGTATTTT
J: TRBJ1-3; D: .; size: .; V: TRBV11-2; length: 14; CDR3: CASSLPHSGNTIYF; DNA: TGTGCCAGCAGCCTTCCCCACTCTGGAAACACCATATATTTT
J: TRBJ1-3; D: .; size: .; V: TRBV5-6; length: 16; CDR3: CASSILGRFSGNTIYF; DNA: TGTGCCAGCAGCATCTTGGGACGGTTCTCTGGAAACACCATATATTTT
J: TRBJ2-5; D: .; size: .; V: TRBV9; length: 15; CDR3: CASSVWAGPQETQYF; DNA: TGTGCCAGCAGCGTATGGGCGGGTCCCCAAGAGACCCAGTACTTC
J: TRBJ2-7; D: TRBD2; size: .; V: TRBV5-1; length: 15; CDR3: CASSLLTSGPREQYF; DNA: TGCGCCAGCAGCTTGTTGACTAGCGGGCCGAGGGAGCAGTACTTC
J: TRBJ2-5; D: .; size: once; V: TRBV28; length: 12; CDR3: CASSPILSAQYF; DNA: TGTGCCAGCAGTCCCATACTATCGGCCCAGTACTTC
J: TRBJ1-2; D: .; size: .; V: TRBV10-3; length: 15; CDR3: CAISEIQGRVGGYTF; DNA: TGTGCCATCAGTGAAATACAGGGACGGGTGGGTGGCTACACCTTC
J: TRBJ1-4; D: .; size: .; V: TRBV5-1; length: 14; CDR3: CASSLSTTNEKLFF; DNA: TGCGCCAGCAGCTTGAGTACAACTAATGAAAAACTGTTTTTT
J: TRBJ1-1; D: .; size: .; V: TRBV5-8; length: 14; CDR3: CASSFGLVNTEAFF; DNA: TGTGCCAGCAGCTTCGGGCTGGTGAACACTGAAGCTTTCTTT
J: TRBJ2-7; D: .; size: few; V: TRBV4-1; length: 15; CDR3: CASSGLTAGGYEQYF; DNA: TGCGCCAGCAGCGGGCTCACAGCGGGCGGCTACGAGCAGTACTTC
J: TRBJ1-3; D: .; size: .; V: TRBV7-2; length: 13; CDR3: CASSLEGTSTIYF; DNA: TGTGCCAGCAGCTTAGAGGGAACGAGCACCATATATTTT
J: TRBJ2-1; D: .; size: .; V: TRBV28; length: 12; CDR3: CASVSRVDEQFF; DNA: TGTGCCAGCGTTTCCAGGGTCGATGAGCAGTTCTTC
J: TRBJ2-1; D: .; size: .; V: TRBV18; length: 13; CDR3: CASSRESYNEQFF; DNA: TGTGCCAGCTCACGGGAGAGCTACAATGAGCAGTTCTTC
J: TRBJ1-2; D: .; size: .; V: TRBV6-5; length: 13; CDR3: CASSYLGWGGYTF; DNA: TGTGCCAGCAGTTACCTGGGTTGGGGTGGCTACACCTTC
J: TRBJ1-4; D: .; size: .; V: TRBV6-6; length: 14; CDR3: CASFVGQINEKLFF; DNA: TGTGCCAGTTTCGTCGGACAGATTAATGAAAAACTGTTTTTT
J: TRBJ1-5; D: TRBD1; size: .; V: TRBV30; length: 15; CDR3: CAWSKGQGIHQPQHF; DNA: TGTGCCTGGAGTAAAGGACAGGGCATCCATCAGCCCCAGCATTTT
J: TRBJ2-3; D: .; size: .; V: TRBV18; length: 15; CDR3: CASSPQGPTGDTQYF; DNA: TGTGCCAGCTCTCCACAGGGCCCCACCGGGGATACGCAGTATTTT
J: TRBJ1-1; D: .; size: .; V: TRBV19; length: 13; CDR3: CASREGKGTEAFF; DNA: TGTGCCAGTAGGGAGGGGAAGGGAACTGAAGCTTTCTTT
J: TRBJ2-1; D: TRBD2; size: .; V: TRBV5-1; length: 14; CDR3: CASSHQGLAWEQFF; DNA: TGCGCCAGCAGCCACCAAGGACTAGCATGGGAGCAGTTCTTC
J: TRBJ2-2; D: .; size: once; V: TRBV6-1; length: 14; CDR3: CASWAGPNTGELFF; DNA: TGTGCCAGCTGGGCGGGCCCGAACACCGGGGAGCTGTTTTTT
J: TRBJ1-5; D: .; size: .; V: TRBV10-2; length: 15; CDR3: CASSDWGYSNQPQHF; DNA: TGCGCCAGCAGTGATTGGGGTTATAGCAATCAGCCCCAGCATTTT
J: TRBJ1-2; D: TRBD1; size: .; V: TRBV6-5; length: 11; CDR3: CASSSDRGYTF; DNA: TGTGCCAGCAGTTCGGACAGGGGTTACACCTTC
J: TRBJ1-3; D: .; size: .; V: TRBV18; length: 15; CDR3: CASSPSGVVGNTIYF; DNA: TGTGCCAGCTCACCGTCCGGGGTTGTTGGAAACACCATATATTTT
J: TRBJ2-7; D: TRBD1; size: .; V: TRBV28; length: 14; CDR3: CASITQGGSYEQYF; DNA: TGTGCCAGCATTACACAGGGGGGATCCTACGAGCAGTACTTC
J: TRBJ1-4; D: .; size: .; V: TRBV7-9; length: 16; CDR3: CASSLRLTANNEKLFF; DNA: TGTGCCAGCAGCTTACGGTTGACGGCTAATAATGAAAAACTGTTTTTT
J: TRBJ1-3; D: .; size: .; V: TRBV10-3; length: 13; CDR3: CAISESTGNTIYF; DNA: TGTGCCATCAGTGAGTCAACTGGAAACACCATATATTTT
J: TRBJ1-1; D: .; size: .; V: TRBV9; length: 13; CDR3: CASSLQGSTEAFF; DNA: TGTGCCAGCAGCCTGCAGGGAAGCACTGAAGCTTTCTTT
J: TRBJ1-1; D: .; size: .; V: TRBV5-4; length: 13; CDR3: CASSLTQNTEAFF; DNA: TGTGCCAGCAGCTTGACACAGAACACTGAAGCTTTCTTT
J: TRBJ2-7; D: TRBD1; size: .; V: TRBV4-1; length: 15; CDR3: CASSQVRTGVHEQYF; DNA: TGCGCCAGCAGCCAAGTTAGGACAGGGGTACACGAGCAGTACTTC
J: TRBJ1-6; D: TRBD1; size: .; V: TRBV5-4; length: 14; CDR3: CASSQGQGTSPLHF; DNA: TGTGCCAGCAGCCAGGGACAGGGCACTTCACCCCTCCACTTT
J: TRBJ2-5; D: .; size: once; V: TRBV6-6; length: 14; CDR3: CASSYVSGGETQYF; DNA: TGTGCCAGCAGTTACGTGAGTGGGGGGGAGACCCAGTACTTC
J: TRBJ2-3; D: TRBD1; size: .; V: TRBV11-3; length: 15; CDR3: CASSPTGGKSDTQYF; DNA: TGTGCCAGCAGCCCGACAGGGGGCAAGTCAGATACGCAGTATTTT
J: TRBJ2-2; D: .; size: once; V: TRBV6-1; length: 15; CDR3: CASSVLFGATGELFF; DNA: TGTGCCAGCAGTGTTCTATTCGGGGCCACCGGGGAGCTGTTTTTT
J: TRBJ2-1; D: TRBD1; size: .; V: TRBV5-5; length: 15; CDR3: CASSLSRQGYNEQFF; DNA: TGTGCCAGCAGCTTGTCACGACAGGGCTACAATGAGCAGTTCTTC
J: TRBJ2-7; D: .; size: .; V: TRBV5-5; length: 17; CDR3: CASSPPGGGFSSYEQYF; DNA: TGTGCCAGCAGCCCCCCCGGGGGTGGTTTCAGCTCCTACGAGCAGTACTTC
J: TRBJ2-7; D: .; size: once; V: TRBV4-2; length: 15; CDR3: CASSPREGGTYEQYF; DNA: TGTGCCAGCAGCCCCCGTGAAGGGGGAACCTACGAGCAGTACTTC
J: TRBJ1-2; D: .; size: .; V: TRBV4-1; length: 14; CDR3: CASSQETVNYGYTF; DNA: TGCGCCAGCAGCCAAGAGACGGTCAACTATGGCTACACCTTC
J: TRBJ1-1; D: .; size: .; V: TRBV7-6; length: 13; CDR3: CASSLSRNTEAFF; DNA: TGTGCCAGCAGCTTAAGCCGGAACACTGAAGCTTTCTTT
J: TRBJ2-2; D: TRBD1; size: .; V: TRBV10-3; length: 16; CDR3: CAISKGQPTNTGELFF; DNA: TGTGCCATCAGCAAGGGACAGCCTACGAACACCGGGGAGCTGTTTTTT
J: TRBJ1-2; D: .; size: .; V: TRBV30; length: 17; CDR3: CAWSHPGGILANYGYTF; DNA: TGTGCCTGGAGTCACCCGGGAGGGATACTAGCTAACTATGGCTACACCTTC
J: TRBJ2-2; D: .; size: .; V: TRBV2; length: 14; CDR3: CASSGHMDTGELFF; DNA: TGTGCCAGCAGTGGACATATGGACACCGGGGAGCTGTTTTTT
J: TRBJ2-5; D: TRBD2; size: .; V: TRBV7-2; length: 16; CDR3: CASSSQRRAGLETQYF; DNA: TGTGCCAGCAGCTCCCAAAGGCGAGCGGGGTTAGAGACCCAGTACTTC
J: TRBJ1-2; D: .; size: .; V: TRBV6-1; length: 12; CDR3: CASSAPLDGYTF; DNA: TGTGCCAGCAGTGCGCCGCTGGATGGCTACACCTTC
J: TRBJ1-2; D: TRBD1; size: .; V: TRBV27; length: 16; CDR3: CASSLSPTGDFYGYTF; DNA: TGTGCCAGCAGTTTATCCCCGACAGGGGATTTCTATGGCTACACCTTC
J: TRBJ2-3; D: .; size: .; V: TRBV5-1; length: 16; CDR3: CASSPRKGSVTDTQYF; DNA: TGCGCCAGCAGCCCCCGGAAAGGGAGCGTAACAGATACGCAGTATTTT